The rows below give T cell receptor beta chains drawn from one sample of a study of metastatic and nonmetastatic thyroid tumors. MiXCR reprocessed the PCR reads for TCRdb. The sample includes nearly 25,000 clones, around 15% of them seen just once. The specimen was blood. These receptors originate from a female donor with papillary thyroid cancer or a benign thyroid nodule (not recorded which). Some clones in this sample may be carry-over from other donors' samples. Each CDR3 is given with its conserved first and last residue. The D gene is left open where the match is weak. A clone size is listed for some rows: how often the clone was seen (once, few, many), or a class if it is expanded.

d_gene	v_gene	abundance	len	j_gene	CDR3aa	CDR3nt
TRBD1	TRBV2	once	17	TRBJ1-1	CASRSPGQGRKVTEAFF	TGTGCCAGCAGGTCGCCGGGACAGGGGAGAAAGGTCACTGAAGCTTTCTTT
TRBD2	TRBV28	.	16	TRBJ2-2	CAGSLREVMNTGELFF	TGTGCCGGCAGTTTGCGGGAGGTAATGAACACCGGGGAGCTGTTTTTT
TRBD2	TRBV19	many	19	TRBJ2-1	CASSSRLAGGVRSYNEQFF	TGTGCCAGTAGTTCCAGGCTAGCGGGAGGGGTTCGGTCCTACAATGAGCAGTTCTTC
.	TRBV4-1	many	15	TRBJ1-1	CASSPQTVVNTEAFF	TGCGCCAGCAGCCCCCAGACAGTAGTGAACACTGAAGCTTTCTTT
.	TRBV6-1	few	16	TRBJ2-3	CASSVTGGGYEVTQYF	TGTGCCAGCAGTGTCACAGGGGGGGGGTACGAGGTTACGCAGTATTTT
TRBD1	TRBV20-1	many	13	TRBJ1-2	CSAKTRGSDGYTF	TGCAGTGCTAAAACCAGGGGGAGTGATGGCTACACCTTC
.	TRBV4-2	medium-sized	16	TRBJ2-2	CASSQEGILVTGELFF	TGTGCCAGCAGCCAAGAGGGCATACTAGTCACCGGGGAGCTGTTTTTT
.	TRBV2	many	15	TRBJ1-2	CASSGAGLSKYGYTF	TGTGCCAGCAGTGGGGCAGGATTGTCAAAATATGGCTACACCTTC
TRBD2	TRBV11-2	many	14	TRBJ2-1	CASSPGLAVNEQFF	TGTGCCAGCAGCCCCGGACTAGCGGTTAATGAGCAGTTCTTC
TRBD1	TRBV4-2	medium-sized	17	TRBJ2-6	CASSQEQGAPGANVLTF	TGTGCCAGCAGCCAAGAACAGGGGGCGCCTGGGGCCAACGTCCTGACTTTC
.	TRBV11-2	many	15	TRBJ2-1	CASSQSGVTPSEQFF	TGTGCCAGCAGCCAAAGTGGGGTCACCCCCAGTGAGCAGTTCTTC
TRBD2	TRBV5-1	many	16	TRBJ2-3	CASSSATSGYTDTQYF	TGCGCCAGCAGCTCTGCGACTAGCGGTTACACAGATACGCAGTATTTT
.	TRBV28	many	11	TRBJ2-1	CASSLGQEQFF	TGTGCCAGCAGCCTCGGACAAGAGCAGTTCTTC
.	TRBV27	many	16	TRBJ2-6	CASSLRWGAGANVLTF	TGTGCCAGCAGTTTAAGGTGGGGGGCTGGGGCCAACGTCCTGACTTTC
.	TRBV12-3/TRBV12-4	many	14	TRBJ1-3	CASSSGLLGNTIYF	TGTGCCAGCAGTTCGGGCTTATTAGGAAACACCATATATTTT
.	TRBV6-1	few	11	TRBJ2-1	CASGEGNEQFF	TGTGCCAGCGGAGAGGGAAATGAGCAGTTCTTC
TRBD1	TRBV6-1	many	16	TRBJ1-2	CASRETGFAGIYGYTF	TGTGCCAGCAGGGAGACAGGGTTCGCGGGGATCTATGGCTACACCTTC
TRBD1	TRBV5-1	many	17	TRBJ1-2	CASRPLGGPGTYGGYTF	TGCGCCAGCAGACCTCTAGGGGGCCCGGGGACTTATGGTGGCTACACCTTC
TRBD2	TRBV9	many	15	TRBJ2-7	CASSKGLAGDYEQYF	TGTGCCAGCAGCAAGGGACTAGCGGGAGACTACGAGCAGTACTTC
TRBD2	TRBV28	many	15	TRBJ2-7	CASSSSGSPPYEQYF	TGTGCCAGCAGTTCTAGCGGTAGTCCCCCCTACGAGCAGTACTTC
TRBD2	TRBV5-6	many	13	TRBJ2-3	CASSQLGGNTQYF	TGTGCCAGCAGCCAGCTCGGGGGGAATACGCAGTATTTT
.	TRBV6-1	many	14	TRBJ2-5	CASSRTRAEETQYF	TGTGCCAGCAGTCGAACGAGGGCGGAAGAGACCCAGTACTTC
.	TRBV7-9	many	15	TRBJ2-3	CASSLGPPGSGVQGF	TGTGCCAGCAGCTTAGGCCCCCCGGGAAGCGGGGTACAGGGGTTT
TRBD2	TRBV7-9	many	16	TRBJ2-1	CASSLSLAGSYNEQFF	TGTGCCAGCAGCCTCTCCCTAGCGGGGTCCTACAATGAGCAGTTCTTC
TRBD2	TRBV4-1	many	15	TRBJ2-5	CASSLRLAVAETQYF	TGCGCCAGCAGCCTCCGACTAGCGGTTGCGGAGACCCAGTACTTC
TRBD1	TRBV7-9	many	18	TRBJ2-6	CASSVGTGPGSGANVLTF	TGTGCCAGCAGCGTAGGGACAGGGCCCGGCTCTGGGGCCAACGTCCTGACTTTC